This T cell receptor beta chain was sequenced for a study of Graves' ophthalmopathy and Graves' hyperthyroidism. Scientists amplified the TCR beta CDR3 regions from RNA transcripts. HTBI primers were used in a first-round RT-PCR, which preceded a second-round multiplex PCR. TCRdb re-derived calls from the multiplex PCR reads in MiXCR, one entry per CDR3 protein. The sample lists about 740,000 distinct CDR3 sequences, roughly two fifths occurring once. This clonotype showed up many times. J lost 7 bases, V lost 5 bases, and 10 bases had no gene match. Germline V gene data show CDR1 as SGHTA and CDR2 as FQGNSA. This CDR3 has 15 amino acids.

The chain recombines TRBV7-2 with TRBJ1-2; 10 positions match TRBD1. The TCR was taken from an adult man with Graves' ophthalmopathy. The sequencing sample was made of peripheral blood. This chain's CDR3 is CASSPRDRGSGGYTF. In nucleotides, the CDR3 is TGTGCCAGCAGCCCCCGGGACAGGGGTTCGGGTGGCTACACCTTC.